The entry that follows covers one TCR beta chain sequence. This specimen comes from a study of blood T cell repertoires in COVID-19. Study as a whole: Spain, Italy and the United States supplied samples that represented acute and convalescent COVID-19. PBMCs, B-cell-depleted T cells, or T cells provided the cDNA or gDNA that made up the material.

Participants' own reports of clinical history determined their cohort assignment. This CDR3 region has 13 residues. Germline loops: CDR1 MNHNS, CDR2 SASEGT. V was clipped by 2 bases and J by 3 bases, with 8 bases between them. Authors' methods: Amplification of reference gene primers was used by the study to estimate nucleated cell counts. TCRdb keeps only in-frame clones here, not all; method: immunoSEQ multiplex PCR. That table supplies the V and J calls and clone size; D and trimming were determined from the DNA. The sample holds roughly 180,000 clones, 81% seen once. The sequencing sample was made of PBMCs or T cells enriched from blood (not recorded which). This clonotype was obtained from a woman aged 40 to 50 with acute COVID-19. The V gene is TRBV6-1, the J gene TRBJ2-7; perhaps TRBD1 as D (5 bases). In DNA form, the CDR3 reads TGTGCCAGCAGTGAACAGGGAATCTACGAGCAGTACTTC. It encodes CASSEQGIYEQYF.